The 22 T cell receptor beta chains given below trace back to one sample, sequenced in a study of T cell repertoires in cytomegalovirus infection. In TCRdb, the reads were re-called with MiXCR into one record per CDR3 protein. Found here are 250,000 to 300,000 distinct CDR3 sequences, over 15% of them singletons; the top ten hold roughly 45%. Specimen: CD8+ T cells from PBMCs. These receptors were taken from a human donor in good health (CMV status not recorded). Some clones in this sample may be carry-over from other donors' samples.

This clonotype showed up many times. This chain links TRBV6-1 with TRBJ2-1; 7 positions match TRBD1. The length of the CDR3 is 16 residues. The germline gives CDR1 MNHNS, CDR2 SASEGT. Trimming removed 6 bases from V and 2 bases from J; junction bases left unmatched: 10. The CDR3, as DNA: TGTGCCAGCAGGCCGCCCGGGACAGAGACCTACAATGAGCAGTTCTTC. Protein product: CASRPPGTETYNEQFF.

The chain carries TRBV6-9 and TRBJ2-5; 7 bases are a match to TRBD1. This CDR3 region has 15 residues. J lost 5 bases, V lost 5 bases, and 11 bases had no gene match. Per the germline V gene, CDR1 is MNHGY and CDR2 is SVAAGI. CDR3 bases: TGTGCCAGCAGTGCGCCCGACAGGGTACGGGAGACCCAGTACTTC. As protein: CASSAPDRVRETQYF.

V and J are TRBV10-3 and TRBJ2-4, with 8 bases fitting TRBD1. In germline, CDR1 is ENHRY, CDR2 SYGVKD. Trimming at V came to 6 bases and at J to 5 bases, leaving 9 bases not matched to a gene. This CDR3 contains 15 residues. As DNA, the CDR3 is TGTGCCATCAGGGACTTTCCAGGGGGCCAAAACATTCAGTACTTC. Amino acids: CAIRDFPGGQNIQYF.

This clonotype has at least ten counts. The rearrangement links TRBV7-8 to TRBJ1-5; 9 bases align to TRBD1. The germline gives CDR1 SGHVS, CDR2 FQNEAQ. With V trimmed by 2 bases and J by 2 bases, 16 bases remained unmatched. CDR3 length equals 20 residues. In DNA, the CDR3 is TGTGCCAGCAGCTTATTTCGGAAAGGGACAGGGATTTTGGGCAATCAGCCCCAGCATTTT. Translating it yields CASSLFRKGTGILGNQPQHF.

The sample holds many counts of this clonotype. The chain has TRBV2 and TRBJ1-1; tentatively, D is TRBD1 (5 bases). V lost 2 bases and J 3 bases, leaving 7 bases between the germline ends. Germline V gene lookup returns CDR1 SNHLY and CDR2 FYNNEI. There are 13 residues in the CDR3. The CDR3 sequence: CASSEKGYTEAFF. CDR3 DNA sequence: TGTGCCAGCAGTGAAAAGGGGTACACTGAAGCTTTCTTT.

This clonotype appeared many times. This chain links TRBV7-2 with TRBJ1-1, with 12 bases that match TRBD1. Germline V gene data show CDR1 as SGHTA and CDR2 as FQGNSA. This CDR3 is built from 17 residues. With 4 bases clipped from V and 1 base from J, the junction kept 7 bases outside the gene matches. The CDR3 nucleotides are TGTGCCAGCAGCTCTACCGGGACAGGGGGCCGGAACACTGAAGCTTTCTTT. Protein: CASSSTGTGGRNTEAFF.

The genes are TRBV6-5 and TRBJ1-2, with TRBD1 identical over 12 bases. The V and J ends lost 6 bases and 2 bases, in that order; junction bases with no gene match: 10. Germline values: CDR1 MNHEY, CDR2 SVGAGI. The CDR3 spans 17 residues. The CDR3 DNA is TGTGCCAGCAGATTATTACCTGGGACAGGGGGCAACTATGGCTACACCTTC. It translates to CASRLLPGTGGNYGYTF.

This clonotype occurred a few times. The chain joins TRBV5-4 to TRBJ2-7, with 10 bases lining up with TRBD1. V was clipped by 4 bases and J by 6 bases; unmatched bases: 7. CDR1 is SGHNT, CDR2 YYREEE, per germline (reference sequence). There are 14 residues in the CDR3. DNA of the CDR3: TGTGCCAGCAGCACGCCCGGGACAGGGGTCGAGCAGTACTTC. It translates to CASSTPGTGVEQYF.

Regarding this clonotype: A much larger clone is a single base away; this may be a read error. V usage is TRBV7-8 and J usage is TRBJ2-5; D may be TRBD2 (6 bases). Germline CDR1 and CDR2: SGHVS and FQNEAQ. V lost 5 bases and J 0 bases, leaving 16 bases between the germline ends. This CDR3 has 16 residues. The CDR3 DNA is TGTGCCAGCAGCAGATTGGGGCGGGGCCACCAAGAGACCCAGTACTTC. This gives the protein CASSRLGRGHQETQYF.

For this clonotype: Because it lacks the conserved phenylalanine or tryptophan at the end, this CDR3 is likely a read error. The genes are TRBV27 and TRBJ2-7; D uncertain. Germline-derived CDR1 and CDR2 are MNHEY and SMNVEV (reference sequence). The CDR3 totals 13 residues. V lost 4 bases, J lost 4 bases, and 11 bases lay in between. This CDR3 is CASSSGPYYEQYL. The CDR3 DNA follows: TGTGCCAGCAGTTCCGGGCCTTATTACGAGCAGTACCTT.

This clonotype was picked up many times. The chain couples TRBV12-3 or TRBV12-4 to TRBJ2-1, with 9 positions matching TRBD2. V lost 5 bases, J lost 3 bases, and 5 bases stayed unmatched. The CDR3 length is 15 residues. This chain's CDR3 is CASSGTSFDYNEQFF. The CDR3 DNA reads TGTGCCAGCAGTGGGACTAGCTTCGACTACAATGAGCAGTTCTTC.

V usage is TRBV28 and J usage is TRBJ2-7, with D unresolved. Trimming removed 3 bases from V and 1 base from J, with 13 bases in between. CDR3 length: 15 amino acids. Germline V gene sequence: CDR1 MDHEN, CDR2 SYDVKM. CDR3 DNA: TGTGCCAGCAGTTTTAGGCAGGTCCCATCCTACGAGCAGTACTTC. Residues: CASSFRQVPSYEQYF.

The genes are TRBV7-8 and TRBJ2-7, with 8 bases aligning to TRBD1. This CDR3 is built from 15 residues. The V segment lost 4 bases and the J segment 1 base; nucleotides outside the gene matches: 6. Germline assignment: CDR1 SGHVS and CDR2 FQNEAQ. The CDR3 here is CASSSFRGRSYEQYF. In DNA form, the CDR3 reads TGTGCCAGCAGCTCCTTCAGGGGGCGGTCCTACGAGCAGTACTTC.

This clonotype has just a few counts. This chain connects TRBV25-1 to TRBJ1-2; D uncertain. The length of the CDR3 is 15 residues. The ends were cut back, 4 bases at V and 7 bases at J, with 19 bases in the middle. Germline values: CDR1 MGHDK, CDR2 SYGVNS. The CDR3 reads CASSVHQSQTGGYTF. The CDR3 bases are TGTGCCAGCAGTGTGCACCAGTCACAAACCGGTGGCTACACCTTC.

This clonotype was seen a few times. The V call is TRBV19, the J call TRBJ2-1, with a weak D call TRBD1 (5 bases). Germline CDR1 and CDR2: LNHDA and SQIVND (reference sequence). The V end was cut by 3 bases, the J end by 0 bases, with 9 bases between. The CDR3 consists of 15 residues. The CDR3 nucleotides are TGTGCCAGTAGTATTGCAGGGCCCTCCTACAATGAGCAGTTCTTC. Its protein product is CASSIAGPSYNEQFF.

The rearrangement links TRBV6-5 to TRBJ2-2; TRBD2 matches at 9 bases. Germline V lookup: CDR1 MNHEY, CDR2 SVGAGI. The CDR3 has 17 amino acids. With 2 bases clipped from V and 2 bases from J, the junction kept 6 bases outside the gene matches. The CDR3: CASSYHPGTSNTGELFF. The CDR3 DNA sequence: TGTGCCAGCAGTTACCATCCCGGGACTAGCAACACCGGGGAGCTGTTTTTT.

In its sample, this clonotype was seen many times. The chain links TRBV7-3 to TRBJ1-6; no definite D call. V lost 3 bases and J lost 7, with 7 bases in between. Germline V gene lookup returns CDR1 SGHTA and CDR2 FQGTGA. This CDR3 is built from 13 residues. In DNA form, the CDR3 reads TGTGCCAGCAGCTTGAACAGCAATTCACCCCTCCACTTT. It is translated as CASSLNSNSPLHF.

The rearrangement links TRBV6-1 to TRBJ2-3; 10 bases map to TRBD1. In germline, CDR1 is MNHNS, CDR2 SASEGT. CDR3 size: 15 residues. The V gene end was trimmed by 3 bases and the J gene end by 4 bases; junction bases not matched to a gene: 4. The DNA of the CDR3 is TGTGCCAGCAGTGAGGAAGGGACAGGGGCAGATACGCAGTATTTT. Its translation: CASSEEGTGADTQYF.

This clonotype was detected many times. The genes are TRBV7-2 and TRBJ1-6; no definite D call. The CDR3 contains 16 residues. Trimming left V 2 bases short and J 7 bases short, with 15 bases between. Germline CDR1 reads SGHTA; CDR2 reads FQGNSA. Here the CDR3 reads CASSLYAKHRNSPLHF. The CDR3 DNA follows: TGTGCCAGCAGCTTATACGCCAAACATCGAAATTCACCCCTCCACTTT.

This clonotype was observed many times. The V call is TRBV4-3, the J call TRBJ2-7; D gene ambiguous. The CDR3 covers 13 residues. CDR1 LGHNA and CDR2 YSLEER come from the germline V gene. The V and J ends lost 0 bases and 3 bases respectively, with 6 bases between them. The CDR3 nucleotides are TGCGCCAGCAGCCAAGATAGCTACTACGAGCAGTACTTC. Protein sequence: CASSQDSYYEQYF.

The chain carries TRBV2 and TRBJ1-2; the D is unclear. V lost 6 bases, J lost 8 bases, and 10 bases lay in between. Per germline, CDR1 SNHLY and CDR2 FYNNEI. This CDR3 spans 11 amino acids. The DNA of the CDR3 is TGTGCCAGCAGGAGCCTAGTGGGCTACACCTTC. This gives the protein CASRSLVGYTF. Full variable domain (rest looked up from reference TRBV2 and TRBJ1-2): EPEVTQTPSHQVTQMGQEVILRCVPISNHLYFYWYRQILGQKVEFLVSFYNNEISEKSEIFDDQFSVERPDGSNFTLKIRSTKLEDSAMYFCASRSLVGYTFGSGTRLTVV.

The table lists this clonotype with many counts. This chain joins TRBV6-5 and TRBJ1-1, with 7 bases identical to TRBD1. CDR1 MNHEY and CDR2 SVGAGI come from the germline V gene. The trim removed 2 bases at V and 5 bases at J, leaving 2 bases unmatched. The CDR3 consists of 13 residues. The CDR3 nucleotides are TGTGCCAGCAGTTACAGGGGGCGGACTGAAGCTTTCTTT. Translation: CASSYRGRTEAFF.